This record looks at one T cell receptor (beta chain) sequence and its context. Sequencing was performed with immunoSEQ multiplex PCR; in TCRdb, only in-frame clones are kept and a portion is missing. The table has fewer than 120,000 clones, around nine tenths seen once. The sample comes from a study of control samples from healthy donors and cancer patients. With 1 base removed from V and 0 bases from J, the gap between germline ends came to 10 bases. Germline V CDR1 and CDR2: PRHDT, FYEKMQ (reference sequence). This CDR3 region has 17 residues. Sequencing was done on a sample of PBMCs. This chain joins TRBV13 and TRBJ2-6; D unclear. The source of this sequence is a woman aged 55-75 years with lung cancer. CDR3 coding DNA: TGTGCCAGCAGCTTAGTTGGTCAGCTCTCTGGGGCCAACGTCCTGACTTTC. It specifies CASSLVGQLSGANVLTF.